These 8 T cell receptor beta chains share one sample of origin, sequenced in a study of sequential checkpoint blockade in melanoma. Repertoires were generated with immunoSEQ multiplex PCR, while TCRdb's copy carries only in-frame clones and drops some. The sample contains about 8,400 clones, 90% of which appear only once. Treatment given: randomized to nivolumab then ipilimumab (arm A) or the reverse (arm B). The material sequenced was CD8+ T cells sorted from blood (inferred from file names), taken from a patient given nivolumab and ipilimumab in sequence. The receptors stem from a human donor with melanoma.

To note about this clone: Other DNA sequences from this sample encode an identical CDR3 as well. The chain carries TRBV27 and TRBJ1-2; 9 nucleotides align to TRBD1. The V gene end was trimmed by 5 bases and the J gene end by 5 bases; junction bases not matched to a gene: 3. This CDR3 has 13 amino acids. Germline loops: CDR1 MNHEY, CDR2 SMNVEV (reference sequence). The DNA of the CDR3 is TGTGCCAGCAGTCCCGGACAGGGGTATGGCTACACCTTC. This encodes CASSPGQGYGYTF.

This chain connects TRBV6-5 to TRBJ2-7; 10 positions agree with TRBD2. Trimming at V came to 2 bases and at J to 3 bases, leaving 4 bases not matched to a gene. CDR1 is MNHEY, CDR2 SVGAGI, per germline. The CDR3 loop spans 15 amino acids. CDR3 protein: CASSYAASGSYEQYV. The CDR3, as DNA: TGTGCCAGCAGTTACGCCGCTAGCGGGAGCTACGAGCAGTACGTC.

The gene calls are TRBV29-1 and TRBJ2-7; D gene unclear. The CDR3 runs 12 residues. The V gene lost 4 bases and the J gene lost 0 bases, with 7 bases spanning the gap. CDR1 SQVTM and CDR2 ANQGSEA come from the germline V gene. CDR3 amino acids: CSVVPNSYEQYF. The DNA of the CDR3 is TGCAGCGTTGTCCCCAACTCCTACGAGCAGTACTTC.

The chain carries TRBV11-2 and TRBJ2-7, with D unclear. This CDR3 has 14 amino acids. Germline V CDR1 and CDR2: SGHAT, FQNNGV. Trimming stripped 2 bases from V and 7 bases from J, with 15 bases between. CDR3 region: CASSLTSSPLEQYF. For the CDR3, the DNA is TGTGCCAGCAGCTTAACAAGTTCTCCTCTGGAGCAGTACTTC. The full variable domain, completed using reference TRBV11-2 and TRBJ2-7, is EAGVAQSPRYKIIEKRQSVAFWCNPISGHATLYWYQQILGQGPKLLIQFQNNGVVDDSQLPKDRFSAERLKGVDSTLKIQPAKLEDSAVYLCASSLTSSPLEQYFGPGTRLTVT.

This chain connects TRBV5-3 to TRBJ1-5; 8 nucleotides match TRBD1. TRBV5-3 is an ORF for which the function is uncertain. V lost 3 bases, J lost 5 bases, and 7 bases stayed unmatched. The CDR3 consists of 15 residues. The CDR3 DNA is TGTGCCAGAAGCTGCGCAGGGGGCTGCCATCAGCCCCAGCATTTT. Its protein is CARSCAGGCHQPQHF.

The chain joins TRBV13 to TRBJ2-7; a possible D gene is TRBD1 (5 bases). V lost 0 bases to trimming and J lost 6 bases, with 12 bases between them. CDR1 is PRHDT and CDR2 is FYEKMQ in the germline V gene (reference sequence). The CDR3 has 14 amino acids. CDR3 coding DNA: TGTGCCAGCAGCTTAGGTCAGGGAAAACCCGAGCAGTACTTC. Its translation is CASSLGQGKPEQYF.

This clone appeared once. The chain couples TRBV19 to TRBJ1-1, with D unresolved. The germline V and J ends were trimmed by 1 base and 1 base, with 7 bases remaining between them. The CDR3 covers 14 residues. In germline, CDR1 is LNHDA, CDR2 SQIVND (reference sequence). This CDR3 is CASSIGGANTEAFF. CDR3 in DNA: TGTGCCAGTAGTATAGGGGGAGCGAACACTGAAGCTTTCTTT.

This clone was observed a handful of times. The rearrangement uses TRBV11-2 and TRBJ1-1, with 7 bases lining up with TRBD1. In germline, CDR1 is SGHAT, CDR2 FQNNGV. The CDR3 contains 14 residues. The junction had 2 bases not matched to a gene; V was cut back by 3 bases and J by 1 base. CDR3 bases: TGTGCCAGCAGCTTCGGGGACAGGAACACTGAAGCTTTCTTT. Translated, it gives CASSFGDRNTEAFF.